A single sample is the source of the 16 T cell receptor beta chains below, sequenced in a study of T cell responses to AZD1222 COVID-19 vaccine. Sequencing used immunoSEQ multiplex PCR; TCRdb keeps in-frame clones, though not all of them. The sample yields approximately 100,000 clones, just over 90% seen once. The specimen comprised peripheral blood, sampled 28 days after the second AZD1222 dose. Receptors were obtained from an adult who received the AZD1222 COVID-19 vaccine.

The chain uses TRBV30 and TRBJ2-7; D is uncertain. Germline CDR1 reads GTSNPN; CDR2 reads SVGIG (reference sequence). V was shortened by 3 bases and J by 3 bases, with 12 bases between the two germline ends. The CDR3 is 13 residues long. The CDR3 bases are TGTGCCTGGAGGGGTCAGAACAACTACGAGCAGTACTTC. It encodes CAWRGQNNYEQYF.

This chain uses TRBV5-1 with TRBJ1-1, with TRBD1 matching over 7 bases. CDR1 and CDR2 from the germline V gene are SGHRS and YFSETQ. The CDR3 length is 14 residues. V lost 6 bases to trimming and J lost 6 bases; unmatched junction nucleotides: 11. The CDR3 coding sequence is TGCGCCAGCACCCTGGAAGGGGGCATCGCTGAAGCTTTCTTT. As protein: CASTLEGGIAEAFF.

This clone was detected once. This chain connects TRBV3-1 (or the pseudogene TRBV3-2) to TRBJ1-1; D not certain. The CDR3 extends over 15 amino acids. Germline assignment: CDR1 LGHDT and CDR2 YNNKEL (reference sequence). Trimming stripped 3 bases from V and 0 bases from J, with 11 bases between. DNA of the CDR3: TGTGCCAGCAGCCAGCGCTCAGCCATGAACACTGAAGCTTTCTTT. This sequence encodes CASSQRSAMNTEAFF.

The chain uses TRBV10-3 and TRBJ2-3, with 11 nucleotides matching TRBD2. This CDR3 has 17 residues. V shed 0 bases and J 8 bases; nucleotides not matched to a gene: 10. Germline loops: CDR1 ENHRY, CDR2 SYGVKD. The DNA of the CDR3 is TGTGCCATCAGTGAGTCCACTAGCGGGGGCCCTATGGGTACGCAGTATTTT. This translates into CAISESTSGGPMGTQYF.

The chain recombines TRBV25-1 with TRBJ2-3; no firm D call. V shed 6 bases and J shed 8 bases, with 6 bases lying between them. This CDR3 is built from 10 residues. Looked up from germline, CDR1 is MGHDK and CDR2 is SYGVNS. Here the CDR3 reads CASRGLTQYF. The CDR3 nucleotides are TGTGCCAGCAGGGGCCTTACGCAGTATTTT.

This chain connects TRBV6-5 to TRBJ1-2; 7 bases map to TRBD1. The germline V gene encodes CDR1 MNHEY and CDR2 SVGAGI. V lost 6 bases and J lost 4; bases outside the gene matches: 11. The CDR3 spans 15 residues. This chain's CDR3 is CASRAPRGHTYGYTF. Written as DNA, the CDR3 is TGTGCCAGCAGAGCCCCTAGGGGGCATACCTATGGCTACACCTTC.

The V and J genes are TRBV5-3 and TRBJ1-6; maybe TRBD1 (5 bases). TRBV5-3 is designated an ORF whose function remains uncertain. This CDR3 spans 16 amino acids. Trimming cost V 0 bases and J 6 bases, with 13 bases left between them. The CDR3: CARSLASDRFNSPLHF. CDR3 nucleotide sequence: TGTGCCAGAAGCTTGGCGTCAGACAGATTTAATTCACCCCTCCACTTT.

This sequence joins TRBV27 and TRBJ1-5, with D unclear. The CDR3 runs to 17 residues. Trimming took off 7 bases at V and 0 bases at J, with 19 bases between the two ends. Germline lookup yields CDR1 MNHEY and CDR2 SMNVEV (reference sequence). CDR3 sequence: CASNPRGGGHSNQPQHF. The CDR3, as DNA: TGTGCCAGCAACCCCCGGGGAGGAGGTCATAGCAATCAGCCCCAGCATTTT.

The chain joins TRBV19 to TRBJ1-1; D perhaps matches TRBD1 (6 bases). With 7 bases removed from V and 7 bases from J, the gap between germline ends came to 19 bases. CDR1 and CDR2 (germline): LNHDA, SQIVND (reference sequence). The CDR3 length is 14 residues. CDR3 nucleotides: TGTGCCAGTACAGGGGCCCGGGGCGGCCTTGAAGCTTTCTTT. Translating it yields CASTGARGGLEAFF.

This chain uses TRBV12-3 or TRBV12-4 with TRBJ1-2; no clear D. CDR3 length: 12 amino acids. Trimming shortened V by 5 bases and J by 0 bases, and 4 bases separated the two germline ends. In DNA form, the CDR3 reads TGTGCCAGCAGTCAAACTAACTATGGCTACACCTTC. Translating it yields CASSQTNYGYTF.

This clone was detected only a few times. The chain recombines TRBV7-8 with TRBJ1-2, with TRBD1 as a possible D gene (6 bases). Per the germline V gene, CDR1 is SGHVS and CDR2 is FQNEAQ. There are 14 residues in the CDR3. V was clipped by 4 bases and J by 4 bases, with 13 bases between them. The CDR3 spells CASSYVTGGYGYTF. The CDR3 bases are TGTGCCAGCAGCTATGTGACAGGTGGCTATGGCTACACCTTC.

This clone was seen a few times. CDR3 sequence: CASSWDGPSSPLHF. CDR3 DNA sequence: TGTGCCAGCAGTTGGGACGGGCCTAGCTCACCCCTCCACTTT. The chain combines TRBV6-5 with TRBJ1-6; maybe TRBD1 (5 bases). CDR1 is MNHEY, CDR2 SVGAGI, per germline. This CDR3 contains 14 residues. Between the trimmed V and J ends, which lost 4 bases and 10 bases, there was a span of 14 bases.

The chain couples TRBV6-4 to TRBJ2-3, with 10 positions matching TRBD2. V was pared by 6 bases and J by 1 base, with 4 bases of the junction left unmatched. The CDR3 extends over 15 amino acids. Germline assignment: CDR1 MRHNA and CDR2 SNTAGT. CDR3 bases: TGTGCCAGCAGGGATAGCGGGGGGCGCACAGATACGCAGTATTTT. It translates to CASRDSGGRTDTQYF.

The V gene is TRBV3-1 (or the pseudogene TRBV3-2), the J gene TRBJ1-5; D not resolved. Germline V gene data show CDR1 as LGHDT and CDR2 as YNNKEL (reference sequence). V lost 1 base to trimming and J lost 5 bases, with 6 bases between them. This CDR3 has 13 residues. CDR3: CASSQGGDQPQHF. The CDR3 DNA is TGTGCCAGCAGCCAAGGGGGAGATCAGCCCCAGCATTTT.

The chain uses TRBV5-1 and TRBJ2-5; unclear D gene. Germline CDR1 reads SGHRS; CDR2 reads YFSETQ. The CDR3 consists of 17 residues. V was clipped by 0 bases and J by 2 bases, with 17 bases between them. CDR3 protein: CASSLASKLNKQETQYF. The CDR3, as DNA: TGCGCCAGCAGCTTGGCCTCGAAACTCAATAAACAAGAGACCCAGTACTTC.

As DNA, the CDR3 is TGCGCCAGCAGCTCAGCCGGGACAGTGAACACTGAAGCTTTCTTT. The encoded protein is CASSSAGTVNTEAFF. The rearrangement links TRBV5-1 to TRBJ1-1, with 7 bases fitting TRBD1. Germline CDR1 and CDR2: SGHRS and YFSETQ. The CDR3 is 15 amino acids. After removal of 3 bases from V and 0 bases from J, the junction contained 5 bases not matched to a gene.